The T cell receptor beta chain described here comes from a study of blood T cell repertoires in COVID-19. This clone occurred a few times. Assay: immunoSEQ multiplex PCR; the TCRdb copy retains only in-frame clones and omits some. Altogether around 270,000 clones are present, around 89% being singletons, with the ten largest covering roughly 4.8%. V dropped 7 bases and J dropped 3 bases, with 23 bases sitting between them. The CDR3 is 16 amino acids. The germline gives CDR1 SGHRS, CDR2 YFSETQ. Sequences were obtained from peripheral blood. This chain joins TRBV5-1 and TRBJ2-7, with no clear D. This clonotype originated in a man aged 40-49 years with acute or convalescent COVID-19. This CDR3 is CASAALGQVPYYEQYF. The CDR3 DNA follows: TGCGCCAGCGCCGCTCTGGGTCAGGTCCCCTACTACGAGCAGTACTTC.